These T cell receptor beta chains were read from a single sample in a study of blood T cell repertoires in COVID-19. The data were produced by immunoSEQ multiplex PCR, yet TCRdb's version contains in-frame clones alone and is incomplete. Here the sample spans some 250,000 clones, approximately 85% being singletons. The specimen sequenced was PBMCs or T cells enriched from blood (not recorded which). These receptors were taken from a woman between 50 and 59 years old who had recovered from COVID-19. Both conserved end residues are part of each CDR3. The D gene is left open where the match is weak. Clone size is given for some rows only: seen once, a few or many times, or a class if the clone is expanded.

j_call,v_call,clone_size,d_call,cdr3_aa,cdr3_nt
TRBJ2-1,TRBV27,-,TRBD2,CASRGLAGDEQFF,TGTGCCAGCCGCGGACTAGCGGGAGACGAGCAGTTCTTC
TRBJ2-7,TRBV6-4,-,-,CASITKGVLKYEQYF,TGTGCCAGCATTACGAAGGGGGTACTTAAGTACGAGCAGTACTTC
TRBJ2-3,TRBV10-3,once,TRBD2,CAISESMGLATDTQYF,TGTGCCATCAGTGAGTCGATGGGACTAGCGACAGATACGCAGTATTTT
TRBJ2-2,TRBV11-1,once,-,CASSQTRTSSPGELFF,TGTGCCAGCAGCCAGACTAGAACGTCGTCCCCCGGGGAGCTGTTTTTT
TRBJ2-7,TRBV5-8,-,TRBD2,CASSTGLAAPYEQYF,TGTGCCAGCAGTACGGGACTAGCGGCGCCCTACGAGCAGTACTTC
TRBJ1-1,TRBV10-3,few,-,CAISEYQGNTEAFF,TGTGCCATCAGTGAGTATCAGGGGAACACTGAAGCTTTCTTT
TRBJ2-7,TRBV7-6,-,TRBD2,CASSPGAGASYEQYF,TGTGCCAGCAGCCCTGGGGCGGGAGCGAGTTACGAGCAGTACTTC
TRBJ2-7,TRBV27,-,-,CASTPISGSHEQYF,TGTGCCAGCACCCCCATTAGCGGCAGCCACGAGCAGTACTTC
TRBJ1-5,TRBV18,-,TRBD1,CASSPGQGINQPQHF,TGTGCCAGCTCACCCGGACAGGGGATCAATCAGCCCCAGCATTTT
TRBJ2-4,TRBV27,-,-,CASSKEWGGGINIQYF,TGTGCCAGCAGTAAGGAGTGGGGAGGGGGTATAAACATTCAGTACTTC
TRBJ1-1,TRBV14,-,TRBD1,CASSQRQGVGAFF,TGTGCCAGCAGCCAACGACAGGGGGTAGGAGCTTTCTTT
TRBJ1-3,TRBV6-1,-,-,CASSDYSRGSGNTIYF,TGTGCCAGCAGTGATTATAGCCGGGGTTCTGGAAACACCATATATTTT
TRBJ2-3,TRBV27,-,TRBD2,CASSFFSGSASTDTQYF,TGTGCCAGCAGTTTTTTTAGCGGGAGTGCTAGCACAGATACGCAGTATTTT
TRBJ2-3,TRBV29-1,-,-,CSVCLAGSPDTQYF,TGCAGCGTATGTTTGGCGGGATCCCCAGATACGCAGTATTTT
TRBJ2-5,TRBV4-2,-,TRBD2,CASSPGLAGREETQYF,TGTGCCAGCAGCCCAGGACTAGCGGGACGGGAGGAGACCCAGTACTTC
TRBJ1-4,TRBV19,once,-,CASSRTVEEKLFF,TGTGCCAGTAGTAGGACAGTGGAAGAAAAACTGTTTTTT
TRBJ2-7,TRBV6-2/TRBV6-3,-,-,CASSWAHVGEQYF,TGTGCCAGCAGCTGGGCCCACGTAGGCGAGCAGTACTTC
TRBJ2-3,TRBV9,-,-,CASSGEALSTDTQYF,TGTGCCAGCAGCGGGGAGGCCCTAAGCACAGATACGCAGTATTTT
TRBJ1-6,TRBV20-1,-,-,CSASSDSPLHF,TGCAGTGCTAGTTCGGATTCACCCCTCCACTTT
TRBJ2-1,TRBV24-1,-,-,CATSDAGTSFSYNEQFF,TGTGCCACCAGTGATGCCGGGACATCTTTTTCCTACAATGAGCAGTTCTTC
TRBJ2-7,TRBV7-2,-,TRBD2,CASGSSGNSYEQYF,TGTGCCAGCGGTTCTAGCGGAAACTCCTACGAGCAGTACTTC